This T cell receptor beta chain was retrieved from a study of blood T cell repertoires in COVID-19. About the study: Donors in the United States, Italy and Spain gave samples during acute or convalescent COVID-19. T cells, B-cell-depleted T cells, or PBMCs provided the cDNA or gDNA that served as material.

In the authors' methods: The assay estimated nucleated cells by amplifying reference gene primers. Measured with immunoSEQ multiplex PCR; TCRdb has only the in-frame clones, and not every one. The V and J calls and clone size were taken over from that table, and D and trimming were inferred from the DNA. The table lists roughly 190,000 clones, about 76% of them singletons. This clone has a single count. With V trimmed by 4 bases and J by 3 bases, 11 bases remained unmatched. CDR3 length: 16 residues. Per germline, CDR1 LNHDA and CDR2 SQIVND (reference sequence). The J gene is TRBJ2-5, the V gene TRBV19; 7 nucleotides agree with TRBD2. This TCR came from a woman aged 45 to 65 with active or convalescent COVID-19. The sequencing input was peripheral blood. CDR3 protein: CASSNPGGPTEETQYF. Here the CDR3 DNA reads TGTGCCAGTAGTAATCCGGGGGGTCCCACTGAAGAGACCCAGTACTTC.